Listed below are T cell receptor beta chains from one sample, sequenced in a study of T cells in Graves' hyperthyroidism and ophthalmopathy. TCRdb fed the multiplex PCR reads into MiXCR, producing one record per CDR3 protein. Here the sample spans hundreds of thousands of distinct CDR3 sequences, around 16% being singletons. The sample consisted of blood. Source of these receptors: a man aged 35-49 years with Graves' hyperthyroidism. The conserved cysteine and the conserved F or W are not part of the CDR3 here. Each record gives: clone size, D gene, V gene, CDR3 protein. The D gene is left open where the match is weak. Only some rows state a clone size, as once, few, many or a class for expanded clones.

clone size: many; D gene: .; V gene: TRBV6-1; CDR3 protein: ASSRTATQGRAF
clone size: many; D gene: TRBD2; V gene: TRBV28; CDR3 protein: ASRSGGSTDTQY
clone size: .; D gene: .; V gene: TRBV5-8; CDR3 protein: ASSLANTYNEQF
clone size: many; D gene: TRBD1; V gene: TRBV10-3; CDR3 protein: AIRQGPHEQY
clone size: .; D gene: .; V gene: TRBV10-3; CDR3 protein: AIRETERNQPQH
clone size: .; D gene: TRBD2; V gene: TRBV7-3; CDR3 protein: ASSLAHGTMDNEQF
clone size: many; D gene: TRBD1; V gene: TRBV28; CDR3 protein: ASSSGQAHGYT
clone size: .; D gene: .; V gene: TRBV30; CDR3 protein: AWTTRLRNTVY
clone size: many; D gene: .; V gene: TRBV20-1; CDR3 protein: SARSQGRGNSPLH
clone size: .; D gene: .; V gene: TRBV5-1; CDR3 protein: ASSLDPNQKAF
clone size: many; D gene: TRBD1; V gene: TRBV7-7; CDR3 protein: ASSSDRANEQF
clone size: .; D gene: .; V gene: TRBV5-1; CDR3 protein: ASSFGSGETQY
clone size: .; D gene: TRBD2; V gene: TRBV6-2/TRBV6-3; CDR3 protein: ASSSISSRRTSAGRRETQY
clone size: many; D gene: .; V gene: TRBV30; CDR3 protein: AWKPYYGYT
clone size: many; D gene: .; V gene: TRBV11-2; CDR3 protein: ASSLDPAGFYEQY
clone size: many; D gene: TRBD2; V gene: TRBV6-1; CDR3 protein: ASSLPQRGTIDTQY
clone size: many; D gene: .; V gene: TRBV18; CDR3 protein: ASSATNEKLF
clone size: few; D gene: .; V gene: TRBV4-1; CDR3 protein: ASSQSYRVLEQY
clone size: many; D gene: .; V gene: TRBV11-2; CDR3 protein: ASSLVLRNEQF
clone size: many; D gene: .; V gene: TRBV11-2; CDR3 protein: ASSAGDRLAKETQY
clone size: .; D gene: TRBD1; V gene: TRBV28; CDR3 protein: ASSFGDRVYNEQF
clone size: few; D gene: .; V gene: TRBV6-2/TRBV6-3; CDR3 protein: ASSAFRHRVDYNEQF
clone size: .; D gene: TRBD1; V gene: TRBV25-1; CDR3 protein: ASGTGEETQY
clone size: .; D gene: .; V gene: TRBV6-9; CDR3 protein: ASSFRGQRGDTQY
clone size: few; D gene: .; V gene: TRBV5-8; CDR3 protein: ASRIGGDQQVHYGYT
clone size: few; D gene: .; V gene: TRBV6-1; CDR3 protein: ASSEGPQGSLVSGANVLT
clone size: .; D gene: TRBD1; V gene: TRBV19; CDR3 protein: ASSIVPGGSTEAF
clone size: many; D gene: .; V gene: TRBV5-1; CDR3 protein: ASWENSGNTIY
clone size: many; D gene: TRBD1; V gene: TRBV7-6; CDR3 protein: ASSPGTGVGQTQY
clone size: many; D gene: .; V gene: TRBV7-6; CDR3 protein: ASSLLTDRSVAGYTGELF
clone size: many; D gene: .; V gene: TRBV29-1; CDR3 protein: SVRARWPGDTQY